This T cell receptor beta chain was identified in a study of cytotoxic CD8 clonotypes in ibrutinib-treated CLL. Germline CDR1 and CDR2: SGHAT and FQNNGV. The CDR3 covers 14 residues. The V gene lost 5 bases and the J gene lost 1 base, with 11 bases spanning the gap. Data came from immunoSEQ multiplex PCR; TCRdb stores just in-frame clones and leaves some out. This sample has 85,000 or so clones; 75% to 85% occur once, and the top ten carry more than 4.5%. The sequencing here drew on PBMCs, taken after 12 months of ibrutinib treatment. The sequence derives from a human donor with chronic lymphocytic leukemia. The chain links TRBV11-2 to TRBJ1-1; D call uncertain. CDR3 DNA: TGTGCCAGCAGCCCCAGACCGTGGAACACTGAAGCTTTCTTT. This codes for CASSPRPWNTEAFF.